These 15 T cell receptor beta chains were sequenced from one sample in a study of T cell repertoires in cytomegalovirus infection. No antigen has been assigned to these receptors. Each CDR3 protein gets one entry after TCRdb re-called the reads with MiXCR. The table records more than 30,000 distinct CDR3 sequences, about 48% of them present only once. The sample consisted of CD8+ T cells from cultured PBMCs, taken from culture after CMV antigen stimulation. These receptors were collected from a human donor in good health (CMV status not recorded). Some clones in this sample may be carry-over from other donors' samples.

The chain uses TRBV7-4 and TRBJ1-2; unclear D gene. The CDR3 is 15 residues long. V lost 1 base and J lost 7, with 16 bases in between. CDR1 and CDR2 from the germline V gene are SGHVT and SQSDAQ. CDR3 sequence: CASSLGLNPEGGYTF. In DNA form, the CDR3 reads TGTGCCAGCAGCTTAGGACTTAACCCCGAGGGTGGCTACACCTTC.

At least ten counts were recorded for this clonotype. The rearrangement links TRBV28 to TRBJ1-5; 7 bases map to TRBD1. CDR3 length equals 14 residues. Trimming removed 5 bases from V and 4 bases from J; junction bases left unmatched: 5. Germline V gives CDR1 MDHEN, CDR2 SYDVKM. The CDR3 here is CASSQGGANQPQHF. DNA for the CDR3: TGTGCCAGCAGTCAAGGGGGCGCAAATCAGCCCCAGCATTTT.

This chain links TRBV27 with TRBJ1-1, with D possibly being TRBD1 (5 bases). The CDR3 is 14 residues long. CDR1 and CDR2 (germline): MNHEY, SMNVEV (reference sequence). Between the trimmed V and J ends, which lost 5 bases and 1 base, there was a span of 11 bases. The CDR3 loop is CASSAGTGNTEAFF. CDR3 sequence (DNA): TGTGCCAGCAGTGCCGGGACGGGGAACACTGAAGCTTTCTTT.

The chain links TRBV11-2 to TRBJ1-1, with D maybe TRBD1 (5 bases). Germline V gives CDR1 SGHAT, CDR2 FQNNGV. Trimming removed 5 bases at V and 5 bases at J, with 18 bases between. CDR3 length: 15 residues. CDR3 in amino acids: CASSPGGEGRTEAFF. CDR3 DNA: TGTGCCAGCAGCCCGGGGGGGGAGGGTCGGACTGAAGCTTTCTTT. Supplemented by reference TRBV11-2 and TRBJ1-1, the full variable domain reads EAGVAQSPRYKIIEKRQSVAFWCNPISGHATLYWYQQILGQGPKLLIQFQNNGVVDDSQLPKDRFSAERLKGVDSTLKIQPAKLEDSAVYLCASSPGGEGRTEAFFGQGTRLTVV.

Here the CDR3 reads CASSEEIQWDRVLGKTQYF. The DNA for the CDR3 is TGTGCCAGCAGTGAAGAAATCCAGTGGGACAGGGTTTTAGGAAAGACCCAGTACTTC. The V call is TRBV6-1, the J call TRBJ2-5; 9 positions match TRBD1. CDR1 and CDR2 from the germline V gene are MNHNS and SASEGT. Trimming took 1 base from V and 6 from J; bases not matched to a gene: 18. The CDR3 spans 19 residues.

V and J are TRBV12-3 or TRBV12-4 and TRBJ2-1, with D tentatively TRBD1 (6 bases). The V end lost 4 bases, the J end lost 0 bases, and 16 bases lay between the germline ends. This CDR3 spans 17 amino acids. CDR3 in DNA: TGTGCCAGCAGTTCCGGCCAGGGGATTTACTCCTACAATGAGCAGTTCTTC. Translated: CASSSGQGIYSYNEQFF.

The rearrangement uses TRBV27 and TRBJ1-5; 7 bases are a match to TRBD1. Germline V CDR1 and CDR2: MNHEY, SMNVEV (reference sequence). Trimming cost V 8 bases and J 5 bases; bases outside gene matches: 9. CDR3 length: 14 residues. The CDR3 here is CASRVDRDYQPQHF. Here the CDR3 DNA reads TGTGCCAGCCGGGTCGACAGGGATTATCAGCCCCAGCATTTT.

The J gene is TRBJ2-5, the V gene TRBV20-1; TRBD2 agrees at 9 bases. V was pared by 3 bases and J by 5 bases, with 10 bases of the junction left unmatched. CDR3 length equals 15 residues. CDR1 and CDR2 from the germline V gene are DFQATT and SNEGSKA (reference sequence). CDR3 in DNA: TGCAGTGCTAGTCGGCCAGCGGGAGGCCCGGAGACCCAGTACTTC. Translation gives CSASRPAGGPETQYF.

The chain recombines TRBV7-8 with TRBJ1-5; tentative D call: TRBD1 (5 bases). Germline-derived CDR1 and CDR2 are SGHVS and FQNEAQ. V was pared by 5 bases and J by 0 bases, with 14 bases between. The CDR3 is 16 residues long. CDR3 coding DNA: TGTGCCAGCAGCCGAGGAGTTCAGGGTAGCAATCAGCCCCAGCATTTT. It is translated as CASSRGVQGSNQPQHF.

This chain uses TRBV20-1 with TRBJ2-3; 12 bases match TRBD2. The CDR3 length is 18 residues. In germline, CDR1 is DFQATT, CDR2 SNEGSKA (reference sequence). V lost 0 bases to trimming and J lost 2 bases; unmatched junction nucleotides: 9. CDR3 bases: TGCAGTGCTAGAGAGGGTTTCACTAGCGGGGGGCCCACAGATACGCAGTATTTT. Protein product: CSAREGFTSGGPTDTQYF.

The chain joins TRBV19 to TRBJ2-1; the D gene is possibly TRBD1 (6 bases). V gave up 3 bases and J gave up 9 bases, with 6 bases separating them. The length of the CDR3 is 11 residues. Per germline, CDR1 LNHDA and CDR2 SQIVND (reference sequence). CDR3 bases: TGTGCCAGTAGTATGGGGGCTGAGCAGTTCTTC. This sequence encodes CASSMGAEQFF.

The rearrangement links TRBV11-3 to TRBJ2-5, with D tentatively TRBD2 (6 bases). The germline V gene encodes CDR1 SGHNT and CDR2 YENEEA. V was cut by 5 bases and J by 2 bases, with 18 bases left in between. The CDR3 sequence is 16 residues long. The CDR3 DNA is TGTGCCAGCAGCCCACGTGGTGGAGGGACTCAAGAGACCCAGTACTTC. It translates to CASSPRGGGTQETQYF.

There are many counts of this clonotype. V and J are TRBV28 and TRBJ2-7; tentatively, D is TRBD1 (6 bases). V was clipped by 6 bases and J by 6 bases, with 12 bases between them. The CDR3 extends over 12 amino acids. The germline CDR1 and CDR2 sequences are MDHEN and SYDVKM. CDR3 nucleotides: TGTGCCAGCAGGGAGACAGGACGCGAGCAGTACTTC. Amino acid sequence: CASRETGREQYF.

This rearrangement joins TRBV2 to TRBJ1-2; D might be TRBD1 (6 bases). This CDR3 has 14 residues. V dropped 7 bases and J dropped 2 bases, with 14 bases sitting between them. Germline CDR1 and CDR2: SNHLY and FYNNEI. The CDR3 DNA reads TGTGCCAGCAAAGGAGGGACACCAAACTATGGCTACACCTTC. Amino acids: CASKGGTPNYGYTF.

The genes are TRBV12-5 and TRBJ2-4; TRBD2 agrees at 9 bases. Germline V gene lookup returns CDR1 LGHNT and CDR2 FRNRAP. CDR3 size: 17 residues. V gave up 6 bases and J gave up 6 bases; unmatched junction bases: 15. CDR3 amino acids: CASGNMLAGGPGNIQYF. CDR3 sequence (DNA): TGTGCTAGTGGCAATATGCTGGCGGGGGGGCCGGGAAACATTCAGTACTTC. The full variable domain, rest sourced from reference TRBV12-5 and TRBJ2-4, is DARVTQTPRHKVTEMGQEVTMRCQPILGHNTVFWYRQTMMQGLELLAYFRNRAPLDDSGMPKDRFSAEMPDATLATLKIQPSEPRDSAVYFCASGNMLAGGPGNIQYFGAGTRLSVL.